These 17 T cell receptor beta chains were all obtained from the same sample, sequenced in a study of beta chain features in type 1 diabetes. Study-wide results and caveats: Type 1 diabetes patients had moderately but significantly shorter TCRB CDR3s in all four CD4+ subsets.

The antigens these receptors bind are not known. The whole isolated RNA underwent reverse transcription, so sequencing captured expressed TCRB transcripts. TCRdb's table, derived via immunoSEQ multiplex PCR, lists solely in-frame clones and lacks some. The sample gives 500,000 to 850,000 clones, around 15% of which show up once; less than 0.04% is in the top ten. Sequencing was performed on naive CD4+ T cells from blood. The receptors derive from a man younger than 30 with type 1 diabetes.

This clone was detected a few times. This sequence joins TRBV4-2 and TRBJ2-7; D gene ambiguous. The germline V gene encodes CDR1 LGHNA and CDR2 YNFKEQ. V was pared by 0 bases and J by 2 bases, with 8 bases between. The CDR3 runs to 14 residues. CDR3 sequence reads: CASSQERLTYEQYF. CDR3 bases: TGTGCCAGCAGCCAAGAAAGGCTAACCTACGAGCAGTACTTC.

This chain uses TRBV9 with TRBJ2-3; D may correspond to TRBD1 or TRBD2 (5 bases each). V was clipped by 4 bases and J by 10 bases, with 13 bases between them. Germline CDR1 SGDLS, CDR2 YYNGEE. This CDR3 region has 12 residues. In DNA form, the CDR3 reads TGTGCCAGCAGCTCTCCGGGACCTTCGCAGTATTTT. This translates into CASSSPGPSQYF.

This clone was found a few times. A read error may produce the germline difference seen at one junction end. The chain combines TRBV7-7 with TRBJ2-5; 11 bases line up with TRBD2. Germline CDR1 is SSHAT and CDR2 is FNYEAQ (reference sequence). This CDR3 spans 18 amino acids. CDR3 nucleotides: TGTGCTAGCAGTCCCGGACTAGCGGGCCTAAAAGGCCAAGAGACCCAGTACTTC. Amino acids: CASSPGLAGLKGQETQYF.

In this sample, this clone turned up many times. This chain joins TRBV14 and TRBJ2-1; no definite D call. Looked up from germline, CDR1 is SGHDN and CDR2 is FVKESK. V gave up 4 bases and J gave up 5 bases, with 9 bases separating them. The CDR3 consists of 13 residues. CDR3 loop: CASSPGRNNEQFF. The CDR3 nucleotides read TGTGCCAGCAGCCCCGGACGCAACAATGAGCAGTTCTTC.

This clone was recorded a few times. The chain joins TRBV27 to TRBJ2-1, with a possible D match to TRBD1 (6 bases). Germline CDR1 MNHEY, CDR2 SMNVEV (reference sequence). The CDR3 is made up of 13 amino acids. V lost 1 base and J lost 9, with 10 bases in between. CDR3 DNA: TGTGCCAGCAGTTTATTGGGGGCCGGTGAGCAGTTCTTC. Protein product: CASSLLGAGEQFF.

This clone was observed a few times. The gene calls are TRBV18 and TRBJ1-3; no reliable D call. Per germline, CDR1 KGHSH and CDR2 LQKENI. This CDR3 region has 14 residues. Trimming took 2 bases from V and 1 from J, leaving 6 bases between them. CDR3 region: CASSPTGSGNTIYF. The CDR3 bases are TGTGCCAGCTCACCAACCGGGTCTGGAAACACCATATATTTT.

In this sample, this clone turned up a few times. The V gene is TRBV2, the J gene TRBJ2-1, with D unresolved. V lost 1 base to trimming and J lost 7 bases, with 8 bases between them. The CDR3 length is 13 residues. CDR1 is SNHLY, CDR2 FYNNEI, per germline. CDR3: CASSEGNRNEQFF. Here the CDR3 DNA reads TGTGCCAGCAGTGAAGGAAACCGGAATGAGCAGTTCTTC.

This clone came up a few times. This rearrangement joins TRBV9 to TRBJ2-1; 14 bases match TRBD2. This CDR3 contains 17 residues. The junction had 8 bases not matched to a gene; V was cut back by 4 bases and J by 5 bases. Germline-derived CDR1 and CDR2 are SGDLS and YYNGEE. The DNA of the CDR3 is TGTGCCAGCAGCCCGACCGGGACTAGCGGGGGAAACAATGAGCAGTTCTTC. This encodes CASSPTGTSGGNNEQFF.

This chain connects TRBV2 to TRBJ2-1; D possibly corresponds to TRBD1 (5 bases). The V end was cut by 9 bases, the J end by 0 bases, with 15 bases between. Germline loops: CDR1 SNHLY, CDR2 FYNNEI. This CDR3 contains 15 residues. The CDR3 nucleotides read TGTGCCAGGGGGATCAGGGAAATCTCCTACAATGAGCAGTTCTTC. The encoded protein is CARGIREISYNEQFF.

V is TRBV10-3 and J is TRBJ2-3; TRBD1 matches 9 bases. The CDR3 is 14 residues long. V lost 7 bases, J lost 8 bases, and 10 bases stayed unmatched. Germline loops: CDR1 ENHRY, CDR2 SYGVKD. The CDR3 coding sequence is TGTGCCATCACCAGGGACAGGGAGTCGGGTACGCAGTATTTT. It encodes CAITRDRESGTQYF.

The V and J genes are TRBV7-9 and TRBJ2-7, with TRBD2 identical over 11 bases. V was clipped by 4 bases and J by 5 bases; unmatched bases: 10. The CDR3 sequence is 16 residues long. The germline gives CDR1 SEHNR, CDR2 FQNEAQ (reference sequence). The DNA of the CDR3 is TGTGCCAGCAGCTCACTTTTGGGTAGCGGGAGGGACGAGCAGTACTTC. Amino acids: CASSSLLGSGRDEQYF.

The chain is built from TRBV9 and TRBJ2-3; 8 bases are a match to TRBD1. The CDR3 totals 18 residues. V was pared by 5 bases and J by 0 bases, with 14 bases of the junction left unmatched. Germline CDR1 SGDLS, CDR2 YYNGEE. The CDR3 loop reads CASSLQGGSLPSTDTQYF. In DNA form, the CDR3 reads TGTGCCAGCAGTCTACAGGGGGGAAGTCTCCCTAGCACAGATACGCAGTATTTT.

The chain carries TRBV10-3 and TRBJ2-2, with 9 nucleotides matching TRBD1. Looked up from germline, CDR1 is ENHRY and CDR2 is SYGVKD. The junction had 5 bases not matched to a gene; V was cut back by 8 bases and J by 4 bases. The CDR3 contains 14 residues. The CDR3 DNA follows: TGTGCCATCTCGGGACAGGGCGGCACCGGGGAGCTGTTTTTT. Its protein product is CAISGQGGTGELFF.

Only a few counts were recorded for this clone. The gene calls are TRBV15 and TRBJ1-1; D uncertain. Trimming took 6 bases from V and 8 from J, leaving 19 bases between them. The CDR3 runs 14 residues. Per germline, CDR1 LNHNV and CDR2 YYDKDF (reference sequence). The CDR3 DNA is TGTGCCACCAGTTGGGCACCCCATATCTCGGAAGCTTTCTTT. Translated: CATSWAPHISEAFF.

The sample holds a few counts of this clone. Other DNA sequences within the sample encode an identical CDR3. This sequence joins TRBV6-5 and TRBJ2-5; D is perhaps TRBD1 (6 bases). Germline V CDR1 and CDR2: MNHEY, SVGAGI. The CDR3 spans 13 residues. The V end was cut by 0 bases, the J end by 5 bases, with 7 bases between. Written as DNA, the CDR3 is TGTGCCAGCAGTTACTCAGGGGGTGAGACCCAGTACTTC. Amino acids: CASSYSGGETQYF.

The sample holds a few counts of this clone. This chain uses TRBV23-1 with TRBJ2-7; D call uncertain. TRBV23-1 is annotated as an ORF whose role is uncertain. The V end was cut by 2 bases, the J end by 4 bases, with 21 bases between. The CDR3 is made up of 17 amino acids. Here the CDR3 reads CASSQGGDKGDLYEQYF. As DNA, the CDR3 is TGCGCCAGCAGTCAAGGCGGCGATAAAGGAGACCTTTACGAGCAGTACTTC.

The CDR3: CAISAREAGLSNQPQHF. The CDR3 DNA reads TGTGCCATCAGCGCACGTGAGGCAGGGTTGAGCAATCAGCCCCAGCATTTT. V gene TRBV10-3 combines with J gene TRBJ1-5; a weak D match, TRBD1 (5 bases). Germline CDR1 ENHRY, CDR2 SYGVKD. Trimming stripped 6 bases from V and 1 base from J, with 19 bases between. The CDR3 is made up of 17 amino acids.